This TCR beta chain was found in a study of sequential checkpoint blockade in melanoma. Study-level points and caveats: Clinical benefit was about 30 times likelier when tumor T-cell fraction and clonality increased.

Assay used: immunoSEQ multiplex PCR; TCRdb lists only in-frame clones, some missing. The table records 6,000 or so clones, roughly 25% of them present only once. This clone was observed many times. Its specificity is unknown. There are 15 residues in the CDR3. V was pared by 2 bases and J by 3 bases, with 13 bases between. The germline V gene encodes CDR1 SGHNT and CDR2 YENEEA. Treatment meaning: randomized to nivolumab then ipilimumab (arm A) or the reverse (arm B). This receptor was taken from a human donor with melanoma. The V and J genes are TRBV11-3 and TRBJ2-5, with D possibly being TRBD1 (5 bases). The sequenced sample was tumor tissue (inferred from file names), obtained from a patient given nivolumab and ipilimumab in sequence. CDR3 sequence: CASSLLMDNEETQYF. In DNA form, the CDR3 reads TGTGCCAGCAGCTTATTAATGGACAATGAAGAGACCCAGTACTTC. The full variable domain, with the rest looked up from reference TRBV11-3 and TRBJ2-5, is EAGVVQSPRYKIIEKKQPVAFWCNPISGHNTLYWYLQNLGQGPELLIRYENEEAVDDSQLPKDRFSAERLKGVDSTLKIQPAELGDSAVYLCASSLLMDNEETQYFGPGTRLLVL.